What follows are 31 T cell receptor beta chains derived from one specimen sequenced in a study of cytomegalovirus exposure and HLA in healthy donors. The method was immunoSEQ multiplex PCR; TCRdb's version includes in-frame clones alone and lacks a portion of them. This sample has 100,000 to 150,000 clones, with 89% found just once. Sequenced sample: PBMCs. These receptor sequences come from a woman younger than 30 in good health and CMV-seronegative.

This chain connects TRBV11-2 to TRBJ1-1; D uncertain. Germline lookup yields CDR1 SGHAT and CDR2 FQNNGV. The CDR3 sequence is 17 residues long. V dropped 0 bases and J dropped 1 base, with 15 bases sitting between them. In DNA, the CDR3 is TGTGCCAGCAGCTTAGACATCACGGAGATCGGGAACACTGAAGCTTTCTTT. Translated: CASSLDITEIGNTEAFF. The whole variable domain, filled in from reference TRBV11-2 and TRBJ1-1, reads EAGVAQSPRYKIIEKRQSVAFWCNPISGHATLYWYQQILGQGPKLLIQFQNNGVVDDSQLPKDRFSAERLKGVDSTLKIQPAKLEDSAVYLCASSLDITEIGNTEAFFGQGTRLTVV.

The J gene is TRBJ2-3, the V gene TRBV6-1; possibly TRBD2 for D (7 bases). V was shortened by 7 bases and J by 1 base, with 15 bases between the two germline ends. Germline V gives CDR1 MNHNS, CDR2 SASEGT. This CDR3 has 15 residues. Written as DNA, the CDR3 is TGTGCCAGCACCGACCGGGGGGCCGGCACAGATACGCAGTATTTT. Its translation: CASTDRGAGTDTQYF.

The gene calls are TRBV6-5 and TRBJ2-7; tentatively, D is TRBD2 (5 bases). This CDR3 spans 16 amino acids. Trimming shortened V by 0 bases and J by 4 bases, and 16 bases separated the two germline ends. Germline CDR1 is MNHEY and CDR2 is SVGAGI. Here the CDR3 DNA reads TGTGCCAGCAGTTACTCGATGTCGAGGCGCGGGTACGAGCAGTACTTC. The encoded protein is CASSYSMSRRGYEQYF.

The genes are TRBV6-5 and TRBJ1-2; the D gene is possibly TRBD1 (6 bases). This CDR3 has 14 amino acids. The germline V and J ends were trimmed by 5 bases and 9 bases, with 19 bases remaining between them. Germline V lookup: CDR1 MNHEY, CDR2 SVGAGI. The CDR3 spells CASSILWTVGSYTF. Written as DNA, the CDR3 is TGTGCCAGCAGTATCCTTTGGACAGTCGGAAGCTACACCTTC.

The chain joins TRBV5-1 to TRBJ2-3; maybe TRBD2 (5 bases). There are 16 residues in the CDR3. V was shortened by 5 bases and J by 6 bases, with 22 bases between the two germline ends. The V gene's germline CDR1 is SGHRS and CDR2 YFSETQ. This CDR3 reads CASSKNGDTQRDTQYF. CDR3 nucleotide sequence: TGCGCCAGCAGTAAAAACGGGGATACGCAGAGGGATACGCAGTATTTT.

Only one count was recorded for this clone. This chain links TRBV6-6 with TRBJ2-1, with a tentative D call TRBD1 (6 bases). This CDR3 is 15 amino acids long. CDR1 MNHNY and CDR2 SVGAGI come from the germline V gene (reference sequence). Trimming took off 4 bases at V and 8 bases at J, with 18 bases between the two ends. CDR3: CASSSLRSHRDEQFF. The CDR3 DNA reads as TGTGCCAGCAGTTCCCTCAGGTCTCACAGGGATGAGCAGTTCTTC.

The chain is built from TRBV5-1 and TRBJ1-2; D is perhaps TRBD1 (5 bases). The CDR3 consists of 14 residues. Trimming took 0 bases from V and 4 from J, leaving 10 bases between them. The V gene's germline CDR1 is SGHRS and CDR2 YFSETQ. The CDR3 nucleotides read TGCGCCAGCAGCTTGGTGGGGGGTGTCTATGGCTACACCTTC. Translating gives CASSLVGGVYGYTF.

V is TRBV5-4 and J is TRBJ2-3; weak D call: TRBD2 (5 bases). CDR3 length: 15 residues. From germline, CDR1 is SGHNT and CDR2 YYREEE (reference sequence). Trimming cost V 4 bases and J 1 base, with 13 bases left between them. The CDR3 region is CASSEGVSGTDTQYF. The CDR3 coding sequence is TGTGCCAGCAGCGAGGGTGTTAGTGGCACAGATACGCAGTATTTT.

V gene TRBV7-6 combines with J gene TRBJ1-1, with D perhaps TRBD1 (5 bases). This CDR3 comprises 14 residues. Per germline, CDR1 SGHVS and CDR2 FNYEAQ. The V end was cut by 0 bases, the J end by 4 bases, with 9 bases between. The CDR3 here is CASSLAGGGTEAFF. DNA of the CDR3: TGTGCCAGCAGCTTAGCGGGGGGTGGCACTGAAGCTTTCTTT.

This chain connects TRBV18 to TRBJ1-5; a possible D gene is TRBD1 (5 bases). Germline V CDR1 and CDR2: KGHSH, LQKENI. The CDR3 consists of 15 residues. Deletions cut 8 bases from V and 1 base from J, with 15 bases between. The CDR3 nucleotides are TGTGCCAGCATGAGGGGCGGGATGAGCAATCAGCCCCAGCATTTT. It codes for CASMRGGMSNQPQHF. The full variable domain, in which reference TRBV18 and TRBJ1-5 provide the parts outside the CDR3, is NAGVMQNPRHLVRRRGQEARLRCSPMKGHSHVYWYRQLPEEGLKFMVYLQKENIIDESGMPKERFSAEFPKEGPSILRIQQVVRGDSAAYFCASMRGGMSNQPQHFGDGTRLSIL.

V is TRBV9 and J is TRBJ2-1, with a tentative D call TRBD1 (5 bases). The CDR3 has 14 residues. The germline V and J ends were trimmed by 3 bases and 6 bases, with 13 bases remaining between them. Germline lookup yields CDR1 SGDLS and CDR2 YYNGEE. CDR3 sequence: CASSADQGSNEQFF. CDR3 bases: TGTGCCAGCAGCGCCGATCAGGGAAGCAATGAGCAGTTCTTC.

The chain uses TRBV14 and TRBJ2-3, with 9 bases identical to TRBD2. Germline V gives CDR1 SGHDN, CDR2 FVKESK. This CDR3 has 17 residues. V dropped 0 bases and J dropped 2; count of bases not matched to a gene: 6. DNA of the CDR3: TGTGCCAGCAGCCAAGAGATTAGCGGGGGATACACAGATACGCAGTATTTT. It yields the protein CASSQEISGGYTDTQYF.

This CDR3 is CASSLGGGHNEQFF. For the CDR3, the DNA is TGTGCCAGCAGTTTAGGGGGGGGCCACAATGAGCAGTTCTTC. The V gene is TRBV27, the J gene TRBJ2-1, with D perhaps TRBD2 (7 bases). The CDR3 totals 14 residues. Trimming removed 2 bases at V and 5 bases at J, with 10 bases between. Germline V gene lookup returns CDR1 MNHEY and CDR2 SMNVEV (reference sequence).

The chain recombines TRBV10-2 with TRBJ1-6, with TRBD1 identical over 8 bases. CDR1 WSHSY and CDR2 SAAADI come from the germline V gene. This CDR3 comprises 18 residues. Germline trimming cut 1 base from V and 3 bases from J; bases unmatched to any gene: 8. CDR3 amino acids: CASSEWGQVTFYNSPLHF. In DNA form, the CDR3 reads TGCGCCAGCAGTGAGTGGGGACAGGTGACCTTCTATAATTCACCCCTCCACTTT.

For the CDR3, the DNA is TGTGCCAGCTCTATTAGGGGTATTTCCTACGAGCAGTACTTC. Translating it yields CASSIRGISYEQYF. The rearrangement uses TRBV18 and TRBJ2-7; a weak D match, TRBD1 (5 bases). This CDR3 is 14 amino acids long. CDR1 KGHSH and CDR2 LQKENI come from the germline V gene. V shed 6 bases and J shed 1 base, with 13 bases lying between them.

In this sample, this clone turned up once. This chain links TRBV9 with TRBJ1-1; TRBD1 matches 8 bases. V was clipped by 0 bases and J by 8 bases; unmatched bases: 12. Germline CDR1 and CDR2: SGDLS and YYNGEE. The CDR3 has 16 amino acids. The CDR3 DNA is TGTGCCAGCAGCGTAGGTTTGGTCAGGGGGCCCACGGAAGCTTTCTTT. Translated, it gives CASSVGLVRGPTEAFF.

The V gene is TRBV19, the J gene TRBJ2-3, with 9 bases that match TRBD2. Germline CDR1 reads LNHDA; CDR2 reads SQIVND (reference sequence). CDR3 length equals 14 residues. J was trimmed by 5 bases and V by 4 bases; bases with no gene match: 4. CDR3 in amino acids: CASSTATSGDTQYF. CDR3 sequence (DNA): TGTGCCAGTAGTACGGCGACTAGCGGAGATACGCAGTATTTT. The full variable domain, completed using reference TRBV19 and TRBJ2-3, is DGGITQSPKYLFRKEGQNVTLSCEQNLNHDAMYWYRQDPGQGLRLIYYSQIVNDFQKGDIAEGYSVSREKKESFPLTVTSAQKNPTAFYLCASSTATSGDTQYFGPGTRLTVL.

J is TRBJ1-2 and V is TRBV7-9; D is possibly TRBD1 (5 bases). Trimming took off 1 base at V and 6 bases at J, with 9 bases between the two ends. The CDR3 totals 13 residues. Germline V gene lookup returns CDR1 SEHNR and CDR2 FQNEAQ (reference sequence). CDR3 sequence: CASSLEAGNGYTF. The CDR3 nucleotides are TGTGCCAGCAGCTTAGAAGCAGGGAATGGCTACACCTTC.

This clone was counted a few times. This sequence joins TRBV7-2 and TRBJ1-2, with D possibly matching TRBD1 (6 bases). The CDR3 length is 13 residues. Trimming took off 5 bases at V and 4 bases at J, with 11 bases between the two ends. Germline-derived CDR1 and CDR2 are SGHTA and FQGNSA. The CDR3 sequence: CASSLTGIYGYTF. In DNA form, the CDR3 reads TGTGCCAGCAGCCTCACAGGGATCTATGGCTACACCTTC.

This clone showed up just once. The genes are TRBV9 and TRBJ2-3; D might be TRBD2 (5 bases). Per germline, CDR1 SGDLS and CDR2 YYNGEE. The CDR3 runs 16 residues. The V end lost 4 bases, the J end lost 4 bases, and 19 bases lay between the germline ends. The chain's CDR3 is CASSSRPRAKSDTQYF. The CDR3 coding sequence is TGTGCCAGCAGCTCCCGGCCGAGGGCTAAATCAGATACGCAGTATTTT.

This chain uses TRBV4-2 with TRBJ1-4; no reliable D call. Trimming took 3 bases from V and 8 from J, leaving 13 bases between them. This CDR3 has 14 residues. From germline, CDR1 is LGHNA and CDR2 YNFKEQ. CDR3 sequence reads: CASSQAPQAEKLFF. The DNA of the CDR3 is TGTGCCAGCAGCCAGGCTCCGCAGGCGGAAAAACTGTTTTTT.

V gene TRBV11-2 combines with J gene TRBJ1-1; no reliable D call. Germline V gene lookup returns CDR1 SGHAT and CDR2 FQNNGV. The V and J ends lost 5 bases and 1 base respectively, with 11 bases between them. CDR3 length equals 14 residues. Written as DNA, the CDR3 is TGTGCCAGCAGCAAAACAGTTTCGAACACTGAAGCTTTCTTT. Its translation: CASSKTVSNTEAFF.

Here the CDR3 reads CASSIVAIADTQYF. The CDR3 DNA sequence: TGTGCCAGTAGTATAGTGGCAATCGCAGATACGCAGTATTTT. The rearrangement links TRBV19 to TRBJ2-3, with no clear D. Trimming shortened V by 1 base and J by 4 bases, and 9 bases separated the two germline ends. Germline V gene data show CDR1 as LNHDA and CDR2 as SQIVND (reference sequence). The CDR3 runs to 14 residues.

The genes are TRBV18 and TRBJ1-3; 11 bases align to TRBD1. J lost 6 bases, V lost 6 bases, and 7 bases had no gene match. This CDR3 contains 15 residues. Germline V gene data show CDR1 as KGHSH and CDR2 as LQKENI. In DNA form, the CDR3 reads TGTGCCAGCTCCCCCGGGACAGGGGGATTAAACACCATATATTTT. Encoded protein: CASSPGTGGLNTIYF.

The V gene is TRBV9, the J gene TRBJ1-1; the D is unclear. Germline V gene data show CDR1 as SGDLS and CDR2 as YYNGEE. With 5 bases removed from V and 1 base from J, the gap between germline ends came to 15 bases. The CDR3 length is 15 residues. This chain's CDR3 is CASSIGGYRNTEAFF. The CDR3, as DNA: TGTGCCAGCAGTATAGGAGGTTACCGGAACACTGAAGCTTTCTTT.

The chain couples TRBV15 to TRBJ1-5; weak D call: TRBD1 (5 bases). The CDR3 runs 16 residues. Germline assignment: CDR1 LNHNV and CDR2 YYDKDF (reference sequence). Trimming left V 0 bases short and J 0 bases short, with 9 bases between. CDR3 sequence: CATSRDRVPSNQPQHF. DNA of the CDR3: TGTGCCACCAGCAGAGACAGGGTACCTAGCAATCAGCCCCAGCATTTT.

The rearrangement joins TRBV4-1 to TRBJ2-5; D not resolved. Looked up from germline, CDR1 is MGHRA and CDR2 is YSYEKL. Trimming removed 3 bases from V and 5 bases from J, with 19 bases in between. The CDR3 runs to 16 residues. CDR3 nucleotide sequence: TGCGCCAGCAGCCATCCGCATGTTCGCCGTCAGGAGACCCAGTACTTC. Its protein is CASSHPHVRRQETQYF.

This chain uses TRBV29-1 with TRBJ2-5; 9 bases line up with TRBD1. This CDR3 has 12 amino acids. V was clipped by 7 bases and J by 4 bases; unmatched bases: 4. CDR1 and CDR2 from the germline V gene are SQVTM and ANQGSEA. This CDR3 reads CSARQGGETQYF. CDR3 coding DNA: TGCAGCGCGCGACAGGGGGGAGAGACCCAGTACTTC.

The rearrangement joins TRBV5-1 to TRBJ2-5; D not certain. Trimming left V 0 bases short and J 2 bases short, with 8 bases between. Germline CDR1 and CDR2: SGHRS and YFSETQ. The CDR3 is 14 amino acids. The CDR3 DNA sequence: TGCGCCAGCAGCTTGGGGCAGTCGCAAGAGACCCAGTACTTC. Protein: CASSLGQSQETQYF.

The chain links TRBV11-2 to TRBJ2-3; D possibly corresponds to TRBD1 (5 bases). Per the germline V gene, CDR1 is SGHAT and CDR2 is FQNNGV. V was shortened by 10 bases and J by 3 bases, with 17 bases between the two germline ends. The CDR3 is 14 amino acids. CDR3 in DNA: TGTGCCACGCGACAGCCCCCAACGACAGATACGCAGTATTTT. It codes for CATRQPPTTDTQYF.

CDR3 coding DNA: TGTGCCAGCCACCGATGGGGGGCCGGGGAGCTGTTTTTT. Its translation is CASHRWGAGELFF. The chain has TRBV11-2 and TRBJ2-2; TRBD2 is a possible D gene (6 bases). The V end lost 8 bases, the J end lost 6 bases, and 13 bases lay between the germline ends. Germline lookup yields CDR1 SGHAT and CDR2 FQNNGV. This CDR3 is 13 amino acids long.